This T cell receptor beta chain was obtained from a study of blood T cell repertoires in COVID-19. Study overall: Samples came from the United States, Italy and Spain, spanning acute and convalescent COVID-19. PBMCs, B-cell-depleted T cells, or T cells provided the cDNA or gDNA that made up the material.

Patients from Seattle were sampled longitudinally, starting during active infection. Per the original methods: Reference gene primers were amplified, and this amplification served to estimate nucleated cell counts. Produced via immunoSEQ multiplex PCR; TCRdb's table is partial and in-frame only. That table furnishes V, J and clone size, whereas the DNA furnished D and trimming. The table records a few hundred thousand clones, approximately 86% of them present only once. Germline CDR1 reads MNHEY; CDR2 reads SVGEGT. The CDR3 is 19 amino acids. V gave up 6 bases and J gave up 3 bases; unmatched junction bases: 17.

This TCR was sampled from a woman aged 60-75 years with COVID-19, enrolled during active disease. Sequenced material: peripheral blood. The chain recombines TRBV6-2 or TRBV6-3 with TRBJ2-1, with TRBD2 matching 10 bases. CDR3 sequence (DNA): TGTGCCAGCAGCGCGCTTGTAAATAGAGCGGGGGGGAACTACAATGAGCAGTTCTTC. Translation gives CASSALVNRAGGNYNEQFF.